The text below deals with one T cell receptor beta chain. Original processing notes: Reference gene primer amplification gave estimated nucleated cell counts. Sequencing used immunoSEQ multiplex PCR; TCRdb keeps in-frame clones, though not all of them. V, J and clone size are taken as reported in that table, and D and trimming were inferred from the DNA itself. The sample comprises 200,000 or so clones, 85% to 90% of which are singletons, and 4.4% rests with the top ten. The record originates from a study of blood T cell repertoires in COVID-19. Study summary: Some COVID-19 samples were acute and others convalescent; all came from the United States, Italy and Spain. Nucleic acid was either cDNA or gDNA, and it came from T cells, B-cell-depleted T cells, or PBMCs.

The CDR3 length is 15 residues. V was cut by 5 bases and J by 5 bases, with 18 bases left in between. CDR1 is SGHVS, CDR2 FQNEAQ, per germline. The J gene is TRBJ1-1, the V gene TRBV7-8; tentative D call: TRBD1 (6 bases). Material for sequencing was peripheral blood. This receptor was identified in a man in his forties or fifties with acute or convalescent COVID-19. This CDR3 is CASSPPWGQGTEAFF. CDR3 bases: TGTGCCAGCAGCCCGCCGTGGGGGCAGGGTACTGAAGCTTTCTTT.